Listed below are T cell receptor beta chains from one sample, sequenced in a study of cytomegalovirus exposure and HLA in healthy donors. Method: immunoSEQ multiplex PCR; TCRdb's copy keeps in-frame clones and lacks some. The table records roughly 200,000 clones, roughly 85% of them present only once. The sample was PBMCs. These receptor sequences come from a woman in her thirties or forties in good health and CMV-seronegative. Each CDR3 is given with its conserved first and last residue. A D gene is named only where the DNA matches it firmly. Size is omitted from some rows. Given values are once, few, many or a class for expanded clones.

CDR3,DNA,J,V,size,D
CASSVEPAGSSYEQYF,TGTGCCAGCAGCGTAGAACCGGCGGGGAGCTCCTACGAGCAGTACTTC,TRBJ2-7,TRBV9,NA,NA
CASSLSRRGEEKLFF,TGTGCCAGCAGTTTGTCCCGCAGGGGGGAAGAAAAACTGTTTTTT,TRBJ1-4,TRBV27,NA,TRBD1
CSVEGPDSGANVLTF,TGCAGCGTTGAGGGCCCTGACTCTGGGGCCAACGTCCTGACTTTC,TRBJ2-6,TRBV29-1,NA,NA
CASSVRENTEAFF,TGTGCCAGCAGCGTACGGGAGAACACTGAAGCTTTCTTT,TRBJ1-1,TRBV9,NA,NA
CASIRTGSPLHF,TGTGCCAGCATCAGGACAGGGTCACCCCTCCACTTT,TRBJ1-6,TRBV21-1,NA,NA
CASSLKGTGGGEKLFF,TGTGCCAGCAGTTTAAAAGGGACAGGGGGGGGTGAAAAACTGTTTTTT,TRBJ1-4,TRBV27,NA,TRBD1
CASSLSPPAVNTEAFF,TGTGCCAGCAGCTTATCCCCACCAGCGGTCAACACTGAAGCTTTCTTT,TRBJ1-1,TRBV7-2,NA,NA
CSVVAGAFGYTF,TGCAGCGTTGTAGCGGGGGCGTTTGGCTACACCTTC,TRBJ1-2,TRBV29-1,NA,NA
CASSMRTGELFF,TGTGCCAGCAGCATGAGAACCGGGGAGCTGTTTTTT,TRBJ2-2,TRBV5-4,NA,NA
CASSLGQGNAEAFF,TGCGCCAGCAGCTTGGGACAGGGGAACGCTGAAGCTTTCTTT,TRBJ1-1,TRBV5-1,NA,TRBD1
CASRQDRVNEKLFF,TGCGCCAGCCGCCAGGACAGGGTAAATGAAAAACTGTTTTTT,TRBJ1-4,TRBV5-1,NA,TRBD1
CAWRGGETQYF,TGTGCCTGGCGGGGAGGGGAGACCCAGTACTTC,TRBJ2-5,TRBV30,NA,TRBD2
CASARGVDTQYF,TGTGCCAGTGCTAGGGGCGTGGATACGCAGTATTTT,TRBJ2-3,TRBV25-1,NA,NA
CASSLTGKPGNTIYF,TGCGCCAGCAGCTTGACAGGGAAACCTGGAAACACCATATATTTT,TRBJ1-3,TRBV5-1,NA,NA
CASSLTGVAHEQYF,TGTGCCAGCAGTTTGACAGGGGTTGCTCACGAGCAGTACTTC,TRBJ2-7,TRBV28,NA,TRBD1
CSVAPTGEAQYF,TGCAGCGTCGCGCCTACAGGGGAGGCGCAGTACTTC,TRBJ2-7,TRBV29-1,NA,NA
CASSLSRTDTQYF,TGTGCCAGCAGTTTGAGTAGAACAGATACGCAGTATTTT,TRBJ2-3,TRBV27,NA,NA
CASSFGGPGSADTQYF,TGTGCCAGCAGTTTTGGGGGCCCGGGTTCCGCAGATACGCAGTATTTT,TRBJ2-3,TRBV28,NA,NA
CASSLPTGDDRGYTF,TGCGCCAGCAGCTTGCCAACAGGGGATGACCGTGGCTACACCTTC,TRBJ1-2,TRBV5-1,NA,TRBD1
CSVAIAGVNNEQFF,TGCAGCGTTGCAATAGCGGGGGTCAACAATGAGCAGTTCTTC,TRBJ2-1,TRBV29-1,once,TRBD2
CASSQNLNSPLHF,TGTGCCAGCAGCCAAAATCTAAATTCACCCCTCCACTTT,TRBJ1-6,TRBV7-9,NA,NA
CASRPARTYEQYF,TGTGCCAGCAGACCCGCTAGGACCTACGAGCAGTACTTC,TRBJ2-7,TRBV28,NA,NA
CASLDDRGEVYGYTF,TGTGCCAGCCTAGACGACAGGGGGGAAGTCTATGGCTACACCTTC,TRBJ1-2,TRBV28,NA,TRBD1
CAISEDRGNEKLFF,TGTGCCATCAGTGAAGACAGGGGCAATGAAAAACTGTTTTTT,TRBJ1-4,TRBV10-3,NA,TRBD1
CASSLGDSTYNEQFF,TGCGCCAGCAGCTTGGGGGACTCTACCTACAATGAGCAGTTCTTC,TRBJ2-1,TRBV5-1,NA,NA
CASSPGPGKETQYF,TGTGCCAGCAGCCCTGGGCCGGGAAAAGAGACCCAGTACTTC,TRBJ2-5,TRBV11-3,NA,NA
CASGLVLAGGTDTQYF,TGTGCTAGTGGTTTGGTACTGGCGGGAGGTACAGATACGCAGTATTTT,TRBJ2-3,TRBV12-5,NA,TRBD2
CASSRRTGPPGANVLTF,TGTGCCAGCAGCCGAAGGACAGGTCCCCCTGGGGCCAACGTCCTGACTTTC,TRBJ2-6,TRBV5-6,NA,TRBD1
CASSLSWGGTETQYF,TGTGCCAGCAGTTTATCGTGGGGAGGGACGGAGACCCAGTACTTC,TRBJ2-5,TRBV27,NA,TRBD2